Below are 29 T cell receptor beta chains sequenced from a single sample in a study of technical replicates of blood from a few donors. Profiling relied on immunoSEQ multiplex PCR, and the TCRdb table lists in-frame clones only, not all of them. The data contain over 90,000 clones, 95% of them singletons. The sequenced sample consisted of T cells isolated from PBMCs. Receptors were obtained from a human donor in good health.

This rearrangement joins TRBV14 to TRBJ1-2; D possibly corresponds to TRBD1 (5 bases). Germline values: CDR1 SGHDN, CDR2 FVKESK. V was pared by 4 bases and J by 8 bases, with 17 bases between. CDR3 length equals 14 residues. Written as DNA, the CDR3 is TGTGCCAGCAGCCCGCAGGGCCGGAGGGGAGGCTACACCTTC. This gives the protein CASSPQGRRGGYTF. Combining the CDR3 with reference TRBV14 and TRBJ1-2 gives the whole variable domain EAGVTQFPSHSVIEKGQTVTLRCDPISGHDNLYWYRRVMGKEIKFLLHFVKESKQDESGMPNNRFLAERTGGTYSTLKVQPAELEDSGVYFCASSPQGRRGGYTFGSGTRLTVV.

CDR3 sequence reads: CASSLTSGPPDYNEQFF. In DNA form, the CDR3 reads TGTGCCAGCAGCCTTACTAGCGGGCCCCCCGATTACAATGAGCAGTTCTTC. V usage is TRBV27 and J usage is TRBJ2-1, with 9 bases matching TRBD2. Germline CDR1 reads MNHEY; CDR2 reads SMNVEV (reference sequence). Trimming at V came to 6 bases and at J to 4 bases, leaving 13 bases not matched to a gene. The CDR3 length is 17 residues.

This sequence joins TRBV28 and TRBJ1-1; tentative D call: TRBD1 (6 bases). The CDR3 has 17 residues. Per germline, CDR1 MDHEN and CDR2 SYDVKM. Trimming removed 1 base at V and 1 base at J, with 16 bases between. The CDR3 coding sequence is TGTGCCAGCAGTTTATTGGGGGCAGGGGATGAGAACACTGAAGCTTTCTTT. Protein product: CASSLLGAGDENTEAFF. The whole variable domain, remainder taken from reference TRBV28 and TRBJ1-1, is DVKVTQSSRYLVKRTGEKVFLECVQDMDHENMFWYRQDPGLGLRLIYFSYDVKMKEKGDIPEGYSVSREKKERFSLILESASTNQTSMYLCASSLLGAGDENTEAFFGQGTRLTVV.

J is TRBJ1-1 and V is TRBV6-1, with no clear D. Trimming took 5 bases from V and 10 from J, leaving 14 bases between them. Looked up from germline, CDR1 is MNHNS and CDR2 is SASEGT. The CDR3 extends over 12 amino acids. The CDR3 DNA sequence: TGTGCCAGCAGTCCCCCCGTCTATGGAGCTTTCTTT. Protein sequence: CASSPPVYGAFF.

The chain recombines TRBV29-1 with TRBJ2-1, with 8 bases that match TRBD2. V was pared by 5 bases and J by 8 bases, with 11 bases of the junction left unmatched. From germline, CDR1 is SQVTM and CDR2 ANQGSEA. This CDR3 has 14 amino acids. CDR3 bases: TGCAGCGTTCATAGCGGGACCTCTTGGGATGAGCAGTTCTTC. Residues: CSVHSGTSWDEQFF.

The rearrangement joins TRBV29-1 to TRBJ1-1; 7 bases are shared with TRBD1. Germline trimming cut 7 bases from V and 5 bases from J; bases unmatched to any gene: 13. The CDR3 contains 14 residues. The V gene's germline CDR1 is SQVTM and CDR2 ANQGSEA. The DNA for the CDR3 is TGCAGCGCTCGACAGGGTGGCCTGGCTACTGAAGCTTTCTTT. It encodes CSARQGGLATEAFF.

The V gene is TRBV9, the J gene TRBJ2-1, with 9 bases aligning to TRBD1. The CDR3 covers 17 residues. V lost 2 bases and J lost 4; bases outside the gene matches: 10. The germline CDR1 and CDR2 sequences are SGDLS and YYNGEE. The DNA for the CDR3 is TGTGCCAGCAGCGTTGGCCCGACAGGGGGACTATACAATGAGCAGTTCTTC. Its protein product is CASSVGPTGGLYNEQFF.

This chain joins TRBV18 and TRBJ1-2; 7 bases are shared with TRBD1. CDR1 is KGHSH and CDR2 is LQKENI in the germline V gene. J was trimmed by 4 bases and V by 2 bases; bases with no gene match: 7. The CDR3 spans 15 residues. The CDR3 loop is CASSPSDRVPYGYTF. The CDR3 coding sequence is TGTGCCAGCTCACCAAGCGACAGGGTGCCCTATGGCTACACCTTC.

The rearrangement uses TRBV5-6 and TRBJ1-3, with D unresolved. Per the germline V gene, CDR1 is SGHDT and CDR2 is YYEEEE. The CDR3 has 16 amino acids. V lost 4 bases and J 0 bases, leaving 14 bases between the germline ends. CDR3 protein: CASSLAALYSGNTIYF. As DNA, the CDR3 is TGTGCCAGCAGCCTAGCGGCCTTGTACTCTGGAAACACCATATATTTT.

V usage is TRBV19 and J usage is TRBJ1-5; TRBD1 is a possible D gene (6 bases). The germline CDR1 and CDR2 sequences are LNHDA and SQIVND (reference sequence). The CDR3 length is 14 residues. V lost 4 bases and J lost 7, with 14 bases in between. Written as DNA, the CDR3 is TGTGCCAGTAGTACCACAGGGTTGGGGCAGCCCCAGCATTTT. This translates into CASSTTGLGQPQHF. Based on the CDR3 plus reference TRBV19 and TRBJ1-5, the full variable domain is DGGITQSPKYLFRKEGQNVTLSCEQNLNHDAMYWYRQDPGQGLRLIYYSQIVNDFQKGDIAEGYSVSREKKESFPLTVTSAQKNPTAFYLCASSTTGLGQPQHFGDGTRLSIL.

The CDR3 DNA sequence: TGTGCCAGTAGACCACAGGGGACTTTTTCTAACTATGGCTACACCTTC. Its translation is CASRPQGTFSNYGYTF. This sequence joins TRBV19 and TRBJ1-2, with 7 bases lining up with TRBD1. J gave up 0 bases and V 6 bases, and 10 bases lay outside the gene matches. The CDR3 sequence is 16 residues long. Per the germline V gene, CDR1 is LNHDA and CDR2 is SQIVND (reference sequence).

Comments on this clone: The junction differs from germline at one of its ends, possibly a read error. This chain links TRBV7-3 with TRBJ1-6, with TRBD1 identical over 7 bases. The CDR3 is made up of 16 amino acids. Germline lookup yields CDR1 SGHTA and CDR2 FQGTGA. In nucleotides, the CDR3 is TGTGTCAGCAGCCCTAAAGGACAGGACCCCAACGCACCCCTCCACTTT. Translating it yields CVSSPKGQDPNAPLHF.

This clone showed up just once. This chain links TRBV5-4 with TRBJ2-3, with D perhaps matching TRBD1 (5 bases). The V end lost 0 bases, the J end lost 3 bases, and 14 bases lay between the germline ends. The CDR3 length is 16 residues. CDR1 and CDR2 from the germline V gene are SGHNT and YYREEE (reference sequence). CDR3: CASSLGQISFTDTQYF. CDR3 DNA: TGTGCCAGCAGCTTGGGACAGATTAGCTTTACAGATACGCAGTATTTT.

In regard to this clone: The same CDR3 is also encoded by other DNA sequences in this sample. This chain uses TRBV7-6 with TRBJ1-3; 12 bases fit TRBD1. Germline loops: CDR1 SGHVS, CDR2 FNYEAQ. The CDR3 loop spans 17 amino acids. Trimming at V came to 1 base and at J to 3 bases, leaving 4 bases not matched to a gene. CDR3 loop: CASSLVGTGGGGNTIYF. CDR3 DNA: TGTGCCAGCAGCTTAGTAGGGACAGGGGGCGGTGGAAACACCATATATTTT.

CDR3 nucleotides: TGTGCCAGCAGCCAAGAAGGAACCTGGACAGGGCGCACAGATACGCAGTATTTT. This codes for CASSQEGTWTGRTDTQYF. The chain recombines TRBV4-2 with TRBJ2-3, with 8 bases fitting TRBD1. The V and J ends lost 0 bases and 1 base, in that order; junction bases with no gene match: 9. The CDR3 is made up of 18 amino acids. CDR1 and CDR2 from the germline V gene are LGHNA and YNFKEQ.

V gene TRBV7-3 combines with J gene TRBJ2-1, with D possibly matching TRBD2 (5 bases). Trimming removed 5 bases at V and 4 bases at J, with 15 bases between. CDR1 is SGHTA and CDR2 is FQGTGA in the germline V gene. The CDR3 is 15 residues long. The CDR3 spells CASSPPGVRYNEQFF. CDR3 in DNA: TGTGCCAGCAGCCCCCCCGGGGTACGATACAATGAGCAGTTCTTC.

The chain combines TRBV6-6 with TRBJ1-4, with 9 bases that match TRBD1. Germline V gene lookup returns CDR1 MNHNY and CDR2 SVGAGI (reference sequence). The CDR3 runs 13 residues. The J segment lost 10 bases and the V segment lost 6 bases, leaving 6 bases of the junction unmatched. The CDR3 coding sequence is TGTGCCAGCAGCCCACAGGGGGCCGGAAAACTGTTTTTT. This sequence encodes CASSPQGAGKLFF.

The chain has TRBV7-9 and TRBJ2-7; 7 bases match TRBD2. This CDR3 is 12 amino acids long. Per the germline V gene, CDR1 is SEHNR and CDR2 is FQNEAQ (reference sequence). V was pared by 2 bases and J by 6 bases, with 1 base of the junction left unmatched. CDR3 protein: CASSLSGGEQYF. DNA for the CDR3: TGTGCCAGCAGCTTATCGGGGGGCGAGCAGTACTTC.

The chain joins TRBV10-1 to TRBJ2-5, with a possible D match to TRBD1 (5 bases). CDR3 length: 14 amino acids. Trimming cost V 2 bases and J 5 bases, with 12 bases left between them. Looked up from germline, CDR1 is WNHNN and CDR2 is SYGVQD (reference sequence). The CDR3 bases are TGCGCCAGCAGTGAGCTTGGGGCAGGGGAGACCCAGTACTTC. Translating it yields CASSELGAGETQYF.

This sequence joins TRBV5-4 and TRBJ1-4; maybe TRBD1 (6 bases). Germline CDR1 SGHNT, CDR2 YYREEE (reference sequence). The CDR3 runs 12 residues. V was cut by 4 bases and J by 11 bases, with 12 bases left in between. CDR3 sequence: CASSDAQGKLFF. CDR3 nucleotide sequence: TGTGCCAGCAGCGACGCCCAGGGGAAACTGTTTTTT.

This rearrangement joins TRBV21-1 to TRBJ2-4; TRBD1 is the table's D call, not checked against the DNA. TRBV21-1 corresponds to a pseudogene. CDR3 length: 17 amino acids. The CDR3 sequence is CASSILQSNPAKNIQYF. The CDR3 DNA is TGTGCCAGCAGCATCCTACAGTCTAACCCAGCCAAAAACATTCAGTACTTC.

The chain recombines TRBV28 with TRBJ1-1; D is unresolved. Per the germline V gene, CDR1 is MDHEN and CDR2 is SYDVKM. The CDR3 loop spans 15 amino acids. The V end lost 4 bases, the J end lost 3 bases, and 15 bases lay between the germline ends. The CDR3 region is CASSSPRVIYTEAFF. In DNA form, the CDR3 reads TGTGCCAGCAGTTCCCCGCGAGTTATATACACTGAAGCTTTCTTT.

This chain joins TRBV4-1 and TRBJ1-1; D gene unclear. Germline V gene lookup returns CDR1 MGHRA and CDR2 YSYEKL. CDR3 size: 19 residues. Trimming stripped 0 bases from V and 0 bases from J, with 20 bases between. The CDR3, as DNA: TGCGCCAGCAGCCAAGATCTTCCGGGGTACGATAGGCTGAACACTGAAGCTTTCTTT. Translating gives CASSQDLPGYDRLNTEAFF.

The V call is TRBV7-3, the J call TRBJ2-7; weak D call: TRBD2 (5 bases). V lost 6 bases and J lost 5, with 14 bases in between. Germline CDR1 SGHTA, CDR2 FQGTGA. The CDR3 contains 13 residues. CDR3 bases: TGTGCCAGCAGTCGGGAAACGAGGGACGAGCAGTACTTC. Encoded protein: CASSRETRDEQYF.

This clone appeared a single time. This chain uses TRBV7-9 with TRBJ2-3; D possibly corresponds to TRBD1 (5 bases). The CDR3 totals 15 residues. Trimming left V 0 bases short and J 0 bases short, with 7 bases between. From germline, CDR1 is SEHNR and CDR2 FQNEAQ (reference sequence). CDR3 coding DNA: TGTGCCAGCAGCTTAGCACAGGCTAGCACAGATACGCAGTATTTT. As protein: CASSLAQASTDTQYF. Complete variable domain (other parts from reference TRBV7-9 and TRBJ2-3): DTGVSQNPRHKITKRGQNVTFRCDPISEHNRLYWYRQTLGQGPEFLTYFQNEAQLEKSRLLSDRFSAERPKGSFSTLEIQRTEQGDSAMYLCASSLAQASTDTQYFGPGTRLTVL.

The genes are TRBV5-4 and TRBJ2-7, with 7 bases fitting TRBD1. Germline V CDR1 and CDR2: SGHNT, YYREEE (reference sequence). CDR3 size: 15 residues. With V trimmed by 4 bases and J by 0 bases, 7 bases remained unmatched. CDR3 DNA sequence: TGTGCCAGCAGCCAAAGGGGGCAGCTCTCCTACGAGCAGTACTTC. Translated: CASSQRGQLSYEQYF.

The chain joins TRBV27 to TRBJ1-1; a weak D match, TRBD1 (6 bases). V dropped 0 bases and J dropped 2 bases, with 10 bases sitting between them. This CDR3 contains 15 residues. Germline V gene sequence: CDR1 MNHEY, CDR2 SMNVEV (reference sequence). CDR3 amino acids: CASSLSGGLNTEAFF. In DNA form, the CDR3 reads TGTGCCAGCAGTTTATCGGGGGGGCTTAACACTGAAGCTTTCTTT.

CDR3 amino acids: CASSLGVASTDTQYF. CDR3 coding DNA: TGCGCCAGCAGCTTGGGGGTAGCTAGCACAGATACGCAGTATTTT. The chain joins TRBV5-1 to TRBJ2-3, with D unresolved. The CDR3 has 15 amino acids. Trimming shortened V by 0 bases and J by 0 bases, and 8 bases separated the two germline ends. Per the germline V gene, CDR1 is SGHRS and CDR2 is YFSETQ.

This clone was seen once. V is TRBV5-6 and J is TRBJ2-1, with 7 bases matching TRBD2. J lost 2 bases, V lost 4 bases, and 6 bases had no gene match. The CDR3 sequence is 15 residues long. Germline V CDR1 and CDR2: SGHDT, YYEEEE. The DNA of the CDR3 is TGTGCCAGCAGCCCTGGACTAGGAACCTACAATGAGCAGTTCTTC. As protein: CASSPGLGTYNEQFF.